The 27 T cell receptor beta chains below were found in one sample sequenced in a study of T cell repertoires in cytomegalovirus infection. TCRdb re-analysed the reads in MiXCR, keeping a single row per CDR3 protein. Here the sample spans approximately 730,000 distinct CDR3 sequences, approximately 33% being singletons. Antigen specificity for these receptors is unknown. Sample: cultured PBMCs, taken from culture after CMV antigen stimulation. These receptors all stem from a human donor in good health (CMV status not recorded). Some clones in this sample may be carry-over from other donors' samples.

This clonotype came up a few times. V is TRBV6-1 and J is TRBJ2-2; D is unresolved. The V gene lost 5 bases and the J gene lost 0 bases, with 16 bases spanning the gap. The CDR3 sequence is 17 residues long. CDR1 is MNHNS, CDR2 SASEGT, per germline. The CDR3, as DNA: TGTGCCAGCAGTACCACGGTCAGGACCGCGAACACCGGGGAGCTGTTTTTT. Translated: CASSTTVRTANTGELFF.

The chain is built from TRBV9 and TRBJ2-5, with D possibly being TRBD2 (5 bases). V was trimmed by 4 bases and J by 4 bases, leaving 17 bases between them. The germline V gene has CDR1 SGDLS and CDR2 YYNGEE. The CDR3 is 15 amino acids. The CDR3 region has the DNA TGTGCCAGCAGCCTCAGGAGCCTCGAGGGAGAGACCCAGTACTTC. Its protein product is CASSLRSLEGETQYF.

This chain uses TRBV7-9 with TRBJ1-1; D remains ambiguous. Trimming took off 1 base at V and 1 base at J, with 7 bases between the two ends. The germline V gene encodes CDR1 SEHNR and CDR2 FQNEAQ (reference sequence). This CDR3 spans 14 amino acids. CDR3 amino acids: CASSLVHGNTEAFF. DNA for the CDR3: TGTGCCAGCAGCTTAGTTCACGGGAACACTGAAGCTTTCTTT.

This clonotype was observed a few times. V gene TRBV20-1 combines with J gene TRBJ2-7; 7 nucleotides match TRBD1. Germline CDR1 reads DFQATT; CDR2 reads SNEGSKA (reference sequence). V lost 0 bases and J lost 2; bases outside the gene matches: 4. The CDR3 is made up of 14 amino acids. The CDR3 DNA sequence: TGCAGTGCTAGAGAGCCAGGGGGACCCTACGAGCAGTACTTC. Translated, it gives CSAREPGGPYEQYF.

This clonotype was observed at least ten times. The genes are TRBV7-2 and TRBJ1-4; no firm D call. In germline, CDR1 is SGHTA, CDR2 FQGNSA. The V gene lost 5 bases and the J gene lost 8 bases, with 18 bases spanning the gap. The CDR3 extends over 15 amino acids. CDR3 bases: TGTGCCAGCAGCCCCCCTGGTCACCGCGGGGAAAAACTGTTTTTT. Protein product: CASSPPGHRGEKLFF.

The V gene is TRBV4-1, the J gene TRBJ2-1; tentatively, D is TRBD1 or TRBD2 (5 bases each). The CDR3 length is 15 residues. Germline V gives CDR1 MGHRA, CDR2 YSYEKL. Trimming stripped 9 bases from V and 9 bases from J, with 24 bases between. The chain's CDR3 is CASRVTGLVIGEQFF. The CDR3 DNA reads TGCGCCAGTCGTGTAACGGGGCTAGTAATTGGTGAGCAGTTCTTC.

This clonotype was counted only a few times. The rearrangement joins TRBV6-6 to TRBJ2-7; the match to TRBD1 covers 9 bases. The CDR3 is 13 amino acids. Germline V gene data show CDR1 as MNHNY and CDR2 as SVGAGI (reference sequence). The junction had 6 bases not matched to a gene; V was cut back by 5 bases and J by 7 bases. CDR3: CASSTGQGGEQYF. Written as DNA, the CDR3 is TGTGCCAGCAGTACGGGACAGGGTGGGGAGCAGTACTTC.

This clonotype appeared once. The CDR3 bases are TGTGCCACCAGTGGGACGCCGGGGGAGCAGTTCTTC. Amino acid sequence: CATSGTPGEQFF. The chain links TRBV24-1 to TRBJ2-1, with D possibly matching TRBD2 (5 bases). With 5 bases removed from V and 10 bases from J, the gap between germline ends came to 11 bases. Per the germline V gene, CDR1 is KGHDR and CDR2 is SFDVKD. The CDR3 extends over 12 amino acids.

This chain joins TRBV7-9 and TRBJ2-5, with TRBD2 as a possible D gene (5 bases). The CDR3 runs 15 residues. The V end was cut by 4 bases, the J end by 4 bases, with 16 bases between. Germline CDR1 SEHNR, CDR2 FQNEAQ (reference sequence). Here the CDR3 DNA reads TGTGCCAGCAGCTCGAGGCCCACGGCGGGAGAGACCCAGTACTTC. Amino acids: CASSSRPTAGETQYF.

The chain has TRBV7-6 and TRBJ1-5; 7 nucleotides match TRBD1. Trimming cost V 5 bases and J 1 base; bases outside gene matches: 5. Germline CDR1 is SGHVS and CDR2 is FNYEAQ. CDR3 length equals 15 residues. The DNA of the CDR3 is TGTGCCAGCAGCCCCTCGACAGGGAGCAATCAGCCCCAGCATTTT. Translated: CASSPSTGSNQPQHF.

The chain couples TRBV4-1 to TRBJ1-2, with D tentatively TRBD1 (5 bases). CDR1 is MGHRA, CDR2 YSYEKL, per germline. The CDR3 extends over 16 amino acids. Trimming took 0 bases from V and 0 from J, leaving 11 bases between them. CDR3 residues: CASSQDPGQTNYGYTF. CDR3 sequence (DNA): TGCGCCAGCAGCCAAGATCCCGGACAAACTAACTATGGCTACACCTTC.

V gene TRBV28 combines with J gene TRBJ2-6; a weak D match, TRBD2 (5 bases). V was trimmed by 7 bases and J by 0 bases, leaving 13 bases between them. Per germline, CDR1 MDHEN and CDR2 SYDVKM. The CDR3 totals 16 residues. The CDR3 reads CASTSDGSSGANVLTF. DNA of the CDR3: TGTGCCAGCACCTCCGATGGGAGCTCTGGGGCCAACGTCCTGACTTTC. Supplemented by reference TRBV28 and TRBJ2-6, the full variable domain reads DVKVTQSSRYLVKRTGEKVFLECVQDMDHENMFWYRQDPGLGLRLIYFSYDVKMKEKGDIPEGYSVSREKKERFSLILESASTNQTSMYLCASTSDGSSGANVLTFGAGSRLTVL.

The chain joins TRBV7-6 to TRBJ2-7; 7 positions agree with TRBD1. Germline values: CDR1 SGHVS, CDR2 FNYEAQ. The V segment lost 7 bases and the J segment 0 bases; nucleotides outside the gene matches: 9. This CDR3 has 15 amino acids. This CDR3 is CASTDRGQGSYEQYF. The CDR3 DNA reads TGTGCCAGCACCGATAGGGGGCAGGGCTCCTACGAGCAGTACTTC.

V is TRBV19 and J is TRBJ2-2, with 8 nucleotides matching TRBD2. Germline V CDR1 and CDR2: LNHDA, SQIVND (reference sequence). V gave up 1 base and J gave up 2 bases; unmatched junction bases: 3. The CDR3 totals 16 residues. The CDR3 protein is CASSIVLAANTGELFF. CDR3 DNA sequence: TGTGCCAGTAGTATAGTACTAGCGGCAAACACCGGGGAGCTGTTTTTT.

The CDR3 is CASSSGPQRNEQFF. CDR3 bases: TGTGCCAGCAGCTCGGGCCCCCAACGGAATGAGCAGTTCTTC. The chain employs TRBV7-2 and TRBJ2-1; no definite D call. This CDR3 spans 14 amino acids. V lost 4 bases, J lost 7 bases, and 14 bases lay in between. Germline CDR1 SGHTA, CDR2 FQGNSA.

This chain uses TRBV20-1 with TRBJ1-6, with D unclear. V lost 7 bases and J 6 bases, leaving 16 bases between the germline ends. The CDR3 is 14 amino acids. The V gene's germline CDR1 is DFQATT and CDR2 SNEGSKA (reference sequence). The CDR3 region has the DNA TGCAGTGGCTCGATCTCCAACCGTAATTCACCCCTCCACTTT. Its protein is CSGSISNRNSPLHF.

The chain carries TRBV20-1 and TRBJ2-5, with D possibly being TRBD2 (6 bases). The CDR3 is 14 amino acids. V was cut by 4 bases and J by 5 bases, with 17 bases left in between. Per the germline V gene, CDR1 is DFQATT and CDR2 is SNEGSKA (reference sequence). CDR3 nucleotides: TGCAGTGCTAACTCGCGGGGAGGTTCTGAGACCCAGTACTTC. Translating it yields CSANSRGGSETQYF.

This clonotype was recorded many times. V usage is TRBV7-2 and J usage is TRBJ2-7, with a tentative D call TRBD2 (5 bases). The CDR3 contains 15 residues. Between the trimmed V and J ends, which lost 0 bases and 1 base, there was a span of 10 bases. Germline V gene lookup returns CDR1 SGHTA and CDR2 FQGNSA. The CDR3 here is CASSLASRGSYEQYF. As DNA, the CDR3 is TGTGCCAGCAGCTTAGCATCGAGAGGGTCCTACGAGCAGTACTTC.

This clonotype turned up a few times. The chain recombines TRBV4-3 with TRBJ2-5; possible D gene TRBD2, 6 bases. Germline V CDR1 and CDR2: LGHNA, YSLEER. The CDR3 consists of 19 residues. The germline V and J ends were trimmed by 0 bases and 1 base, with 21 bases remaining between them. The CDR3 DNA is TGCGCCAGCAGCCAAGAGCGGAGGGGCCCCCCCCTGCTCCAAGAGACCCAGTACTTC. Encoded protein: CASSQERRGPPLLQETQYF.

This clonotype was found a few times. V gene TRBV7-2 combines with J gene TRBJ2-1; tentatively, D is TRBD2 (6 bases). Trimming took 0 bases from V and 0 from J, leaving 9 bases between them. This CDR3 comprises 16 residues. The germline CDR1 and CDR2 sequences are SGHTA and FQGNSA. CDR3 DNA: TGTGCCAGCAGCTTAGCGCCTAGCGCCTCCTACAATGAGCAGTTCTTC. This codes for CASSLAPSASYNEQFF. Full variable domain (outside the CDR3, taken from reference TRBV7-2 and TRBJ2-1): GAGVSQSPSNKVTEKGKDVELRCDPISGHTALYWYRQSLGQGLEFLIYFQGNSAPDKSGLPSDRFSAERTGGSVSTLTIQRTQQEDSAVYLCASSLAPSASYNEQFFGPGTRLTVL.

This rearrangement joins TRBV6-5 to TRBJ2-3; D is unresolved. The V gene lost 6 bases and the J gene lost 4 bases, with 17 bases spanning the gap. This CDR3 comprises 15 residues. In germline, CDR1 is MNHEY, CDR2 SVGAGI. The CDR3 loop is CASSELGFGADTQYF. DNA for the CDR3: TGTGCCAGCAGCGAATTGGGTTTTGGGGCAGATACGCAGTATTTT.

CDR3 in amino acids: CASSQVMAGTYEQYF. The CDR3 DNA is TGTGCCAGCAGCCAAGTGATGGCGGGAACCTACGAGCAGTACTTC. V usage is TRBV4-2 and J usage is TRBJ2-7; tentative D call: TRBD2 (6 bases). V was pared by 1 base and J by 2 bases, with 12 bases between. CDR1 and CDR2 (germline): LGHNA, YNFKEQ. The CDR3 totals 15 residues.

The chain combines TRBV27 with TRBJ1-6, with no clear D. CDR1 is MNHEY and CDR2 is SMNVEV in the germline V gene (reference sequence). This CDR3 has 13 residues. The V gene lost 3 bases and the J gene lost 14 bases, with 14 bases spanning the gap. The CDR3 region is CASSFTGSVTLHF. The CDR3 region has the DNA TGTGCCAGCAGTTTTACGGGGTCGGTTACCCTCCACTTT.

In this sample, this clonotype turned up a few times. The CDR3, as DNA: TGTGCCAGCAGCCCATGGGGGGGGCAGGTAGCTTTCTTT. Translation: CASSPWGGQVAFF. The chain couples TRBV7-9 to TRBJ1-1, with a weak D call TRBD1 (6 bases). The CDR3 has 13 amino acids. Deletions cut 5 bases from V and 10 bases from J, with 17 bases between. The germline CDR1 and CDR2 sequences are SEHNR and FQNEAQ (reference sequence).

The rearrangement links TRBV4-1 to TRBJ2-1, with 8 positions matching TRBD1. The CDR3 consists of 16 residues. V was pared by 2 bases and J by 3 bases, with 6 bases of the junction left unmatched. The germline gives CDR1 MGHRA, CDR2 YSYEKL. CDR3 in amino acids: CASSQIQGAHYNEQFF. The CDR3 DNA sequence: TGCGCCAGCAGCCAAATCCAGGGGGCACACTACAATGAGCAGTTCTTC.

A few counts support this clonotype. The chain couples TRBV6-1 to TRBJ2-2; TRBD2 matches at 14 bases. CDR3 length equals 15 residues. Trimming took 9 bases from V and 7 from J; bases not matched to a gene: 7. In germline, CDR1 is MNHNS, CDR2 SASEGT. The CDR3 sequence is CARRLAGGQGGELFF. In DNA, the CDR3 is TGTGCCAGGAGACTAGCGGGGGGGCAAGGCGGGGAGCTGTTTTTT.

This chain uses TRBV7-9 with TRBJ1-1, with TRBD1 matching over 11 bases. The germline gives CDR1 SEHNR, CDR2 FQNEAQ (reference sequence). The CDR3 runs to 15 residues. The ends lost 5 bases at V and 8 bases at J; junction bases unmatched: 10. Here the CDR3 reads CASSGPGTGGREAFF. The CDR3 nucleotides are TGTGCCAGCAGCGGACCCGGGACAGGGGGAAGGGAAGCTTTCTTT.